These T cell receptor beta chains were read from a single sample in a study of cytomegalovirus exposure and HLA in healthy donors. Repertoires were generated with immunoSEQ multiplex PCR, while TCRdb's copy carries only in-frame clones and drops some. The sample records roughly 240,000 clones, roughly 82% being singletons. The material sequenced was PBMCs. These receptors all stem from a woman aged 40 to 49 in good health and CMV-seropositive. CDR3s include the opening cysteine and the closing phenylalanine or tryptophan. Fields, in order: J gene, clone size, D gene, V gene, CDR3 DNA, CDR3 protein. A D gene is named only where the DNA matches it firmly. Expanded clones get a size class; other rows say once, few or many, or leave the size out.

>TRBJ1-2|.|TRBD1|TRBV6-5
TGTGCCAGCAGTTCGCTGGGACAGGGGGCGCGGAATGGCTACACCTTC
CASSSLGQGARNGYTF
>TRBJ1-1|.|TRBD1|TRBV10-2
TGCGCCACCACTGATAGCACAGGGGCGAACACTGAAGCTTTCTTT
CATTDSTGANTEAFF
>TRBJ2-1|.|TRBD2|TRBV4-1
TGCGCCAGCAGCCTCTGGGGGACTAGCGCGATTAAGAGCTCCTACAATGAGCAGTTCTTC
CASSLWGTSAIKSSYNEQFF
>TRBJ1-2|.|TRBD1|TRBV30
TGTGCCTGTTATCGGGACAGGGGTTCGGGCTACACCTTC
CACYRDRGSGYTF
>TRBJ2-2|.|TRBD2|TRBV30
TGTGCCTGGACCGGACTAGCGGGAGTAGGGACCGGGGAGCTGTTTTTT
CAWTGLAGVGTGELFF
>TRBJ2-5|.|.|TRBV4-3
TGCGCCAGCAGCCGGGCGGGGAAGCTAGAGACCCAGTACTTC
CASSRAGKLETQYF
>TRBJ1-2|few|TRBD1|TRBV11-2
TGTGCCAGCAGGCGAACAGGGGGACGAACTAACTATGGCTACACCTTC
CASRRTGGRTNYGYTF
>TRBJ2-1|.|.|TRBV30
TGTGCCTGGAGTGTAGGCGGGGGCAACTACTACAATGAGCAGTTCTTC
CAWSVGGGNYYNEQFF
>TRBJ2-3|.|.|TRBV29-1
TGCAGCGTTACTAGTAGGTGGGGAAACACAGATACGCAGTATTTT
CSVTSRWGNTDTQYF
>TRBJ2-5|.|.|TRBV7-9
TGTGCCAGCAGCTTAGGCTTTTGGGAGCAGTACTTC
CASSLGFWEQYF
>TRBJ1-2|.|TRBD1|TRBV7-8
TGTGCCAGCAGCTTACCGGGGGACAGACTTTTTCATGACTACACCTTC
CASSLPGDRLFHDYTF
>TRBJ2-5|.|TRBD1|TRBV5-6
TGTGCCAGCAGCTTACAGGGGGCAAGCCAAGAGACCCAGTACTTC
CASSLQGASQETQYF
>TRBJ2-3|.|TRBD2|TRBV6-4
TGTGCCAGCAGGGTCCTAGCGGAAACAAACACAGATACGCAGTATTTT
CASRVLAETNTDTQYF
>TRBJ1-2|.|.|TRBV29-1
TGCAGCGGAAAATCGGGGGGCGGCTACACCTTC
CSGKSGGGYTF
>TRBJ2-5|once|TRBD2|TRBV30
TGTGCCTGGAGCCATATATCTAGCGGGGCCTTTTTCCAAGAGACCCAGTACTTC
CAWSHISSGAFFQETQYF
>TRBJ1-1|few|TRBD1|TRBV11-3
TGTGCCAGCAGCTTAGTGACCGCCAGGGGGACCGCTTTCTTT
CASSLVTARGTAFF
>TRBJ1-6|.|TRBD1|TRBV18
TGTGCCAGCTCACCGGCGGCAGGGGGCGGCCCCTCACCCCTCCACTTT
CASSPAAGGGPSPLHF
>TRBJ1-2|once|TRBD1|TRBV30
TGTGCCTGGAGTGTAGGACAGGCCGGATACTATGGCTACACCTTC
CAWSVGQAGYYGYTF
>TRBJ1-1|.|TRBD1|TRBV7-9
TGTTCCGTCCGGGTGACAGGGGGCGGCATGAACACTGAAGCTTTCTTT
CSVRVTGGGMNTEAFF
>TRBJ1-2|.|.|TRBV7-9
TGTTCCAGCAGCTCTTTAGGGGGACAAAACACCTTC
CSSSSLGGQNTF
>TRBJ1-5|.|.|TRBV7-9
TGTGCCAGCAGTTCACAGGGTGGCAATCAGCCCCAGCATTTT
CASSSQGGNQPQHF
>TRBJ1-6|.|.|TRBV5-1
TGCGCCAGCAGCTTGGTCTCTAACACCCAGGGTTTGAATTCACCCCTCCACTTT
CASSLVSNTQGLNSPLHF
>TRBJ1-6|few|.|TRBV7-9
TGTGCCAGCAGCACACCAGGGGTCTCACCCCTCCACTTT
CASSTPGVSPLHF
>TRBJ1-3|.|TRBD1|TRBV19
TGTGCCAGTAGTACGCCGACAGGGTTCGGCTCTGGAAACACCATATATTTT
CASSTPTGFGSGNTIYF
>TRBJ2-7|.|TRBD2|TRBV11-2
TGTGCCAGCAGCTTAGGGGGGCCGACTAGCGGGATTGGCGAGCAGTACTTC
CASSLGGPTSGIGEQYF
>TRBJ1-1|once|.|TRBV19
TGTGCCAGTAGTATAGGTTCGGGGAACACTGAAGCTTTCTTT
CASSIGSGNTEAFF
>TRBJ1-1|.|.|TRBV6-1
TGTGCCAGCAGGGTCGACATAGATAATGAAGCTTTCTTT
CASRVDIDNEAFF
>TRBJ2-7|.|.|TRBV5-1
TGCGCCAGCAGCCCGGACAGCTCCTACGAGCAGTACTTC
CASSPDSSYEQYF
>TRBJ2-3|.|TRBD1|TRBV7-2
TGTGCCAGCAGCCAAGACAGGGGAGCAGATACGCAGTATTTT
CASSQDRGADTQYF
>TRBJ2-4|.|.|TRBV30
TGTGCCTGGAGTCTGATGCGGGGTGGGGGAAACATTCAGTACTTC
CAWSLMRGGGNIQYF
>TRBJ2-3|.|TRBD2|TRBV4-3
TGCGCCAGCAGCCAAACTAACGAAGCGGGAGAGCGTCATACGCAGTATTTT
CASSQTNEAGERHTQYF
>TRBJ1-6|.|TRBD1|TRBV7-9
TGTGCCAGCAGCCATGGACAGGGAGGATCACCCCTCCACTTT
CASSHGQGGSPLHF
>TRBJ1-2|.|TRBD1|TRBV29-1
TGCAGCGTTGAAGATCTGGGACAGACCTATGGCTACACCTTC
CSVEDLGQTYGYTF
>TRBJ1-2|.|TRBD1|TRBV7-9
TGTTCCAGCAGTTTAGGACAGGGTGACTATGGCTACACCTTC
CSSSLGQGDYGYTF
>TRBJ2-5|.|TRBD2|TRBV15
TGTGCCACCAGCTGGGGACTAGCGGGCGAGACCCAGTACTTC
CATSWGLAGETQYF
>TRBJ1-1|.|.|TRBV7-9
TGTGCCAGCAGCTTAACGACAGGAAACACTGAAGCTTTCTTT
CASSLTTGNTEAFF
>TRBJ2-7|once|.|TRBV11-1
TGTGCCAGCAGCGAAACCGGGGCCCCGGCGGGGAGTTCCTACGAGCAGTACTTC
CASSETGAPAGSSYEQYF
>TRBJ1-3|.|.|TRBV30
TGTGCCTGGAGTACAGGGCAAGGAAACACCATATATTTT
CAWSTGQGNTIYF
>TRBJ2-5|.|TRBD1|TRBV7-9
TGTGCCGGCAGCTCATCGACAGGGCGGAAGACCCAGTACTTC
CAGSSSTGRKTQYF
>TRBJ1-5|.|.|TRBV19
TGTGCCAGTAGTTCGGTGCTCAATCAGCCCCAGCATTTT
CASSSVLNQPQHF
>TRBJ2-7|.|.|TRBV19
TGTGCCAGTAGTATAGAGGCCAGCTCCTACGAGCAGTACTTC
CASSIEASSYEQYF